These 23 T cell receptor beta chains share one sample of origin, sequenced in a study of T-cell reconstitution after alpha-beta-depleted transplantation in children. The TCRbeta library was prepared with unique molecular identifiers. MiXCR, applied by TCRdb to the PCR reads, yields one record per CDR3 protein. The sample has around 600,000 distinct CDR3 sequences; 16% are singletons. The material was PBMCs from the stem cell graft donor, obtained from the stem cell graft. These receptors were obtained from a human donor who donated a stem cell graft to a child with acute myeloid leukemia.

The V gene is TRBV11-2, the J gene TRBJ2-3; TRBD2 matches at 14 bases. The CDR3 is 18 amino acids. CDR1 SGHAT and CDR2 FQNNGV come from the germline V gene. The J segment lost 1 base and the V segment lost 2 bases, leaving 5 bases of the junction unmatched. CDR3 in amino acids: CASSLRTSGGTRTDTQYF. The CDR3, as DNA: TGTGCCAGCAGCTTAAGGACTAGCGGGGGGACGCGCACAGATACGCAGTATTTT.

The V and J genes are TRBV6-1 and TRBJ2-7; the match to TRBD2 covers 10 bases. Germline V lookup: CDR1 MNHNS, CDR2 SASEGT. Trimming cost V 6 bases and J 0 bases; bases outside gene matches: 2. There are 14 residues in the CDR3. The CDR3 sequence: CASRLAGDSYEQYF. In DNA, the CDR3 is TGTGCCAGCAGGCTAGCGGGGGACTCCTACGAGCAGTACTTC.

This clonotype was counted ten times or more. The chain employs TRBV20-1 and TRBJ1-2; 12 bases agree with TRBD1. This CDR3 is 14 amino acids long. The germline CDR1 and CDR2 sequences are DFQATT and SNEGSKA (reference sequence). The ends lost 5 bases at V and 2 bases at J; junction bases unmatched: 3. This CDR3 reads CSAGTGGANYGYTF. For the CDR3, the DNA is TGCAGTGCTGGGACAGGGGGCGCGAACTATGGCTACACCTTC.

This clonotype was counted at least ten times. The chain recombines TRBV20-1 with TRBJ2-2, with D maybe TRBD2 (5 bases). The length of the CDR3 is 14 residues. The V gene lost 1 base and the J gene lost 1 base, with 7 bases spanning the gap. In germline, CDR1 is DFQATT, CDR2 SNEGSKA (reference sequence). The CDR3 bases are TGCAGTGCTAGAGTTGGACTGAACACCGGGGAGCTGTTTTTT. This codes for CSARVGLNTGELFF.

CDR3 sequence reads: CASSSLRGRPGVPDTQYF. The CDR3 DNA reads TGTGCCAGCAGCTCCCTCCGGGGACGGCCAGGGGTCCCAGATACGCAGTATTTT. The rearrangement links TRBV11-1 to TRBJ2-3; the D gene is possibly TRBD1 (6 bases). Trimming shortened V by 4 bases and J by 4 bases, and 24 bases separated the two germline ends. Germline loops: CDR1 SGHAT, CDR2 FQDESV (reference sequence). This CDR3 comprises 18 residues.

This clonotype has just a few counts. V gene TRBV27 combines with J gene TRBJ2-1; no clear D. From germline, CDR1 is MNHEY and CDR2 SMNVEV (reference sequence). The CDR3 length is 12 residues. V was pared by 4 bases and J by 7 bases, with 8 bases between. As DNA, the CDR3 is TGTGCCAGCAGTTCCCGCTCTAATGAGCAGTTCTTC. Amino acids: CASSSRSNEQFF.

The chain carries TRBV4-2 and TRBJ1-2, with 7 bases that match TRBD1. CDR3 size: 16 residues. V lost 4 bases, J lost 8 bases, and 16 bases stayed unmatched. Germline loops: CDR1 LGHNA, CDR2 YNFKEQ. CDR3 amino acids: CASSPGVARGASGYTF. In DNA form, the CDR3 reads TGTGCCAGCAGCCCCGGGGTCGCCAGGGGGGCATCCGGCTACACCTTC.

The chain's CDR3 is CASSLSWGLNIQYF. The CDR3 coding sequence is TGTGCCAGCAGTTTATCGTGGGGGCTAAACATTCAGTACTTC. The chain has TRBV12-3 or TRBV12-4 and TRBJ2-4, with D perhaps TRBD1 (6 bases). Deletions cut 2 bases from V and 6 bases from J, with 11 bases between. The CDR3 runs 14 residues.

This clonotype was detected many times. The chain carries TRBV20-1 and TRBJ1-4; 8 bases match TRBD1. The length of the CDR3 is 14 residues. The V gene end was trimmed by 7 bases and the J gene end by 6 bases; junction bases not matched to a gene: 10. CDR1 is DFQATT, CDR2 SNEGSKA, per germline (reference sequence). CDR3 sequence: CSVFIGQGDEKLFF. The CDR3 DNA sequence: TGCAGTGTTTTCATTGGACAGGGCGATGAAAAACTGTTTTTT.

This clonotype came up many times. The chain links TRBV28 to TRBJ2-3; D unclear. V gave up 6 bases and J gave up 0 bases, with 10 bases separating them. The CDR3 totals 14 residues. Germline lookup yields CDR1 MDHEN and CDR2 SYDVKM. CDR3 sequence: CASSTSDSTDTQYF. The CDR3 DNA reads as TGTGCCAGCAGCACCTCCGACAGCACAGATACGCAGTATTTT.

This clonotype appeared many times. The J gene is TRBJ2-1, the V gene TRBV20-1; tentatively, D is TRBD2 (6 bases). Trimming pared 0 bases from V and 6 bases from J, leaving 15 bases between. Germline V CDR1 and CDR2: DFQATT, SNEGSKA (reference sequence). CDR3 length equals 15 residues. The CDR3 DNA sequence: TGCAGTGCTAGAGACAGCGGGTTCGTCCTCAATGAGCAGTTCTTC. Translating it yields CSARDSGFVLNEQFF.

This clonotype appeared many times. CDR3 loop: CASSFAPTSSYNEQFF. The CDR3 coding sequence is TGTGCCAGCAGTTTCGCCCCCACTAGCTCCTACAATGAGCAGTTCTTC. The rearrangement links TRBV27 to TRBJ2-1; maybe TRBD2 (5 bases). The CDR3 loop spans 16 amino acids. The germline V gene has CDR1 MNHEY and CDR2 SMNVEV (reference sequence). V dropped 3 bases and J dropped 0 bases, with 12 bases sitting between them.

The table lists this clonotype with many counts. This rearrangement joins TRBV20-1 to TRBJ2-2; a possible D gene is TRBD2 (5 bases). The CDR3 is 14 residues long. Looked up from germline, CDR1 is DFQATT and CDR2 is SNEGSKA (reference sequence). V lost 6 bases, J lost 9 bases, and 20 bases lay in between. The CDR3 DNA sequence: TGCAGTGCGGTCCGCTCCGAGGGAGTCCGGGAGCTGTTTTTT. This encodes CSAVRSEGVRELFF.

The sample holds many counts of this clonotype. The chain combines TRBV5-5 with TRBJ1-4; TRBD1 matches at 9 bases. The CDR3 extends over 14 amino acids. J was trimmed by 8 bases and V by 2 bases; bases with no gene match: 4. Germline CDR1 SGHKS, CDR2 YYEKEE (reference sequence). CDR3: CASSLDRGSEKLFF. The CDR3 nucleotides read TGTGCCAGCAGCTTAGACAGGGGGTCCGAAAAACTGTTTTTT.

Only a few counts were recorded for this clonotype. This chain connects TRBV13 to TRBJ2-3; D unclear. The CDR3 has 17 residues. Trimming removed 6 bases at V and 0 bases at J, with 19 bases between. From germline, CDR1 is PRHDT and CDR2 FYEKMQ (reference sequence). CDR3 loop: CASSFHQEMTSTDTQYF. The CDR3 coding sequence is TGTGCCAGCAGTTTCCATCAGGAGATGACTAGCACAGATACGCAGTATTTT.

V usage is TRBV15 and J usage is TRBJ2-4; D gene ambiguous. Germline CDR1 and CDR2: LNHNV and YYDKDF (reference sequence). Trimming removed 0 bases from V and 0 bases from J, with 18 bases in between. The CDR3 has 19 amino acids. CDR3 in amino acids: CATSRDRTEDSLAKNIQYF. For the CDR3, the DNA is TGTGCCACCAGCAGAGATCGAACGGAAGACTCGCTAGCCAAAAACATTCAGTACTTC.

The rearrangement links TRBV6-5 to TRBJ2-3, with 7 bases aligning to TRBD2. This CDR3 region has 16 residues. The V gene's germline CDR1 is MNHEY and CDR2 SVGAGI. After removal of 0 bases from V and 2 bases from J, the junction contained 5 bases not matched to a gene. The CDR3 DNA reads TGTGCCAGCAGTTACTCGTTGCGGGGGATCACAGATACGCAGTATTTT. Protein: CASSYSLRGITDTQYF.

This clonotype has at least ten counts. The rearrangement uses TRBV7-2 and TRBJ1-1, with 7 bases matching TRBD1. J was trimmed by 1 base and V by 5 bases; bases with no gene match: 7. Germline CDR1 reads SGHTA; CDR2 reads FQGNSA. This CDR3 spans 15 amino acids. The CDR3 nucleotides are TGTGCCAGCAGCATAACAGGGGTGGCGAACACTGAAGCTTTCTTT. It yields the protein CASSITGVANTEAFF.

At least ten counts were recorded for this clonotype. The rearrangement uses TRBV20-1 and TRBJ2-1; the match to TRBD1 covers 8 bases. The CDR3 loop spans 15 amino acids. CDR1 and CDR2 from the germline V gene are DFQATT and SNEGSKA (reference sequence). V shed 6 bases, J shed 6 bases, and the junction held 13 bases outside the gene matches. This chain's CDR3 is CSALRPDRVFNEQFF. The CDR3 DNA follows: TGCAGTGCCCTCAGGCCGGACAGGGTCTTCAATGAGCAGTTCTTC.

The V call is TRBV7-9, the J call TRBJ2-3; 8 bases are a match to TRBD1. The CDR3 is 15 amino acids. V was clipped by 4 bases and J by 4 bases; unmatched bases: 7. Germline V gene data show CDR1 as SEHNR and CDR2 as FQNEAQ (reference sequence). The CDR3 loop reads CASSSGTGPADTQYF. CDR3 in DNA: TGTGCCAGCAGCTCCGGGACAGGACCCGCAGATACGCAGTATTTT.

This clonotype was recorded at least ten times. The V call is TRBV20-1, the J call TRBJ1-1; tentative D call: TRBD1 (5 bases). Germline V CDR1 and CDR2: DFQATT, SNEGSKA (reference sequence). V was trimmed by 0 bases and J by 6 bases, leaving 14 bases between them. The CDR3 runs to 14 residues. The CDR3 DNA reads TGCAGTGCTAGAGATAGACAGATTAACTCTGAAGCTTTCTTT. It codes for CSARDRQINSEAFF.

Many counts were recorded for this clonotype. This chain uses TRBV29-1 with TRBJ2-3, with D maybe TRBD1 (6 bases). Per germline, CDR1 SQVTM and CDR2 ANQGSEA. Trimming left V 4 bases short and J 3 bases short, with 17 bases between. The CDR3 length is 15 residues. CDR3 nucleotide sequence: TGCAGCGTTGGGGCAGGGGAACCGACTACAGATACGCAGTATTTT. Translated, it gives CSVGAGEPTTDTQYF.

This clonotype was observed a handful of times. The rearrangement links TRBV12-3 or TRBV12-4 to TRBJ1-1; D ambiguous. This CDR3 has 13 amino acids. V was cut by 5 bases and J by 6 bases, with 13 bases left in between. This chain's CDR3 is CASSGLPRAEAFF. The CDR3 region has the DNA TGTGCCAGCAGTGGACTCCCTAGGGCTGAAGCTTTCTTT.